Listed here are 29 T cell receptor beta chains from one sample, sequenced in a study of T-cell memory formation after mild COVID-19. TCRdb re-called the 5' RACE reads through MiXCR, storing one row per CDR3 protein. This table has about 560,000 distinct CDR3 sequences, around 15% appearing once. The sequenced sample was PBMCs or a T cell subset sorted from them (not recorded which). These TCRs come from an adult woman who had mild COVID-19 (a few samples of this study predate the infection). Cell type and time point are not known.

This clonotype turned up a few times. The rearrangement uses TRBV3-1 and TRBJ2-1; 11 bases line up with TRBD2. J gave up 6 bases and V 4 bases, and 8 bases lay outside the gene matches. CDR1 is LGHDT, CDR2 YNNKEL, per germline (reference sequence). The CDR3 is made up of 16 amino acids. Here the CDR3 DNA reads TGTGCCAGCAGCCTTTTTCCCGGGACTAGCGGCAATGAGCAGTTCTTC. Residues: CASSLFPGTSGNEQFF.

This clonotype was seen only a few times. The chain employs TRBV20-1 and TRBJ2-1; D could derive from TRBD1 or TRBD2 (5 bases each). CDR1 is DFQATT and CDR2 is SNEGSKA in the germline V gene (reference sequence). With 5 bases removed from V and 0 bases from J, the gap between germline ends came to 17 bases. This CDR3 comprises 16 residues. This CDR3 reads CSALGVGVSSYNEQFF. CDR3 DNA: TGCAGTGCTCTCGGCGTGGGGGTAAGCTCCTACAATGAGCAGTTCTTC.

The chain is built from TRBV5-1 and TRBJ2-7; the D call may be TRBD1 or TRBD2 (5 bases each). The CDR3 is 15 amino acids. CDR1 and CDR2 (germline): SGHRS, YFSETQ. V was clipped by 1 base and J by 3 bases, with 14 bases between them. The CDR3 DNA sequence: TGCGCCAGCAGCTTGTGGGTAGGGACCCTCTACGAGCAGTACTTC. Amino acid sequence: CASSLWVGTLYEQYF.

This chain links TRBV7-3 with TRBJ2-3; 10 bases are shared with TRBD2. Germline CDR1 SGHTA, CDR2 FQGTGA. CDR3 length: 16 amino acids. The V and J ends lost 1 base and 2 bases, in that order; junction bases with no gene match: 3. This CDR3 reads CASSLIGTSDTDTQYF. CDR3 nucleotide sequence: TGTGCCAGCAGCTTAATAGGGACTAGCGACACAGATACGCAGTATTTT.

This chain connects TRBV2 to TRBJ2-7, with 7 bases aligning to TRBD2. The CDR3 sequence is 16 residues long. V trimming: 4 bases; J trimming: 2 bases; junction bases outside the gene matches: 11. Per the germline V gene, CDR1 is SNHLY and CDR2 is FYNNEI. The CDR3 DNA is TGTGCCAGCAGTGTTAATTCAGCGGGACTCCCCTACGAGCAGTACTTC. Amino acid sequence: CASSVNSAGLPYEQYF. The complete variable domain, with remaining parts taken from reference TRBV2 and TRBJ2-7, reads EPEVTQTPSHQVTQMGQEVILRCVPISNHLYFYWYRQILGQKVEFLVSFYNNEISEKSEIFDDQFSVERPDGSNFTLKIRSTKLEDSAMYFCASSVNSAGLPYEQYFGPGTRLTVT.

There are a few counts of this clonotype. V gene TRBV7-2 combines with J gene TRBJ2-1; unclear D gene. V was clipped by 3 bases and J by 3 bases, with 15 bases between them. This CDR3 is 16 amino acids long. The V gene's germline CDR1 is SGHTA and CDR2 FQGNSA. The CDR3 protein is CASSLAVDRFYNEQFF. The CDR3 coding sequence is TGTGCCAGCAGCTTGGCGGTTGATCGGTTCTACAATGAGCAGTTCTTC.

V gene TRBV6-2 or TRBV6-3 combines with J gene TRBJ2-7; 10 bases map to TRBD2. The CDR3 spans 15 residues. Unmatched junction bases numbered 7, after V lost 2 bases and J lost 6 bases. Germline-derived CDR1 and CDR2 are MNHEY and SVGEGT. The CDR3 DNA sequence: TGTGCCAGCAGTTACCTAGCGGGGGCCTCCGGCGAGCAGTACTTC. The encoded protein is CASSYLAGASGEQYF.

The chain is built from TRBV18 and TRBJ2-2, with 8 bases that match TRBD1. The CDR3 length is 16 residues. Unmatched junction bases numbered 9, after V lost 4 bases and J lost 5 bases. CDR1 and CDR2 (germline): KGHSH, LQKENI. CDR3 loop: CASSRSTGEYTGELFF. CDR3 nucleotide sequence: TGTGCCAGCTCACGTTCGACAGGGGAATATACCGGGGAGCTGTTTTTT.

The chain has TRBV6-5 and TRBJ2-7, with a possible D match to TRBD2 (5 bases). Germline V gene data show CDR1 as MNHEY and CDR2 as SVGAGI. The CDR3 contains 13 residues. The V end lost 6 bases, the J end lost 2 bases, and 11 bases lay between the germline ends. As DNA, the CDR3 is TGTGCCAGCAGACTAGACGGGACCTACGAGCAGTACTTC. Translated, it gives CASRLDGTYEQYF.

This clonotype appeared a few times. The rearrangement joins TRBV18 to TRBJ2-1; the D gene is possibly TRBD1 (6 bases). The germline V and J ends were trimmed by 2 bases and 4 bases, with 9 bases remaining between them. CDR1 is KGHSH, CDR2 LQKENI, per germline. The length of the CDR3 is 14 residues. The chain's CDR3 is CASSPDRKYNEQFF. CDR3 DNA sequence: TGTGCCAGCTCACCAGACAGGAAGTACAATGAGCAGTTCTTC.

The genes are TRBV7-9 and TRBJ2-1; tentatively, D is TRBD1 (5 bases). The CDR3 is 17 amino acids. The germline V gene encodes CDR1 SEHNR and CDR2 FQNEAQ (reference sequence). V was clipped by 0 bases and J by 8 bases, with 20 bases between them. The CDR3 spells CASSLAQRQGNFHEQFF. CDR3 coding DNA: TGTGCCAGCAGCTTAGCGCAACGGCAGGGAAACTTCCATGAGCAGTTCTTC.

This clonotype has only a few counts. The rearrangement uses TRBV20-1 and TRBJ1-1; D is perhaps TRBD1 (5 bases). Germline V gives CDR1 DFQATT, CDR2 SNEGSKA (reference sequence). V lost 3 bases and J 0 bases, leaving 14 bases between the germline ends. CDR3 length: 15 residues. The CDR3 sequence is CSASEGDRVNTEAFF. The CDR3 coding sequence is TGCAGTGCTAGCGAGGGAGACAGAGTGAACACTGAAGCTTTCTTT.

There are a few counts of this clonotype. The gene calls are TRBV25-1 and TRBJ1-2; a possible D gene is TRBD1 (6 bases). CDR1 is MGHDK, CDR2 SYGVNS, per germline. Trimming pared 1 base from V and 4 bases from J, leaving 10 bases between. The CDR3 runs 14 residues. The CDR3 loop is CASSESTGRYGYTF. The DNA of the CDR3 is TGTGCCAGCAGTGAATCAACAGGGCGCTATGGCTACACCTTC.

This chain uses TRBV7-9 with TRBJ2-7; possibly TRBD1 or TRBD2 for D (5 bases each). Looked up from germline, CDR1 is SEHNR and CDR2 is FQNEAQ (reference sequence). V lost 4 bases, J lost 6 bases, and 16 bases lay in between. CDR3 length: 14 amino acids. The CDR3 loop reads CASSSTQGVREQYF. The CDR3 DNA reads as TGTGCCAGCAGCTCGACCCAGGGAGTTCGCGAGCAGTACTTC.

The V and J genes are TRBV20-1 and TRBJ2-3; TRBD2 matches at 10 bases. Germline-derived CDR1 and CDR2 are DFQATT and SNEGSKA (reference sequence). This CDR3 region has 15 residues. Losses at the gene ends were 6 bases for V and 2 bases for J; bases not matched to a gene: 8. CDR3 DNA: TGCAGTGCCGATACTAGCGGGGAAATCACAGATACGCAGTATTTT. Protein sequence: CSADTSGEITDTQYF.

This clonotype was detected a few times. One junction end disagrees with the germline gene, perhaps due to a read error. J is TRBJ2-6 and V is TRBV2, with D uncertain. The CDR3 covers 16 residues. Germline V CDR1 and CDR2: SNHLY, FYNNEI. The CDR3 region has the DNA TGTGCCAGCAGGGAAGGACGCGACTCTGGGGCCAACGTCCTGACTTTC. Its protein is CASREGRDSGANVLTF.

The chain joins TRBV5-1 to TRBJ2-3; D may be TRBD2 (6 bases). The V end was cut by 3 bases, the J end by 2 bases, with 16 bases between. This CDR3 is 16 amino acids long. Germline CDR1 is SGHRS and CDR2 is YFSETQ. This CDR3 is CASSSGTLTYTDTQYF. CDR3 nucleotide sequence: TGCGCCAGCAGCTCCGGGACTTTAACTTACACAGATACGCAGTATTTT.

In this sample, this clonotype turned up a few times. The CDR3 DNA is TGCGCCAGCAGCCTCCCCGGGCGGGAGCAGTACTTC. It is translated as CASSLPGREQYF. The chain carries TRBV5-1 and TRBJ2-7; D is unresolved. CDR1 and CDR2 from the germline V gene are SGHRS and YFSETQ. V lost 4 bases and J 7 bases, leaving 12 bases between the germline ends. The CDR3 is made up of 12 amino acids.

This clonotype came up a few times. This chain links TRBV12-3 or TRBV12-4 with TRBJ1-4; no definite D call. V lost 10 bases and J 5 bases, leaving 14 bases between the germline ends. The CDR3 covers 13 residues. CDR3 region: CATRGQPNEKLFF. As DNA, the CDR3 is TGTGCCACCCGAGGGCAGCCGAATGAAAAACTGTTTTTT.

The DNA of the CDR3 is TGTGCCAGCAGCCCCCGGACAGGGATCGGAGAGACCCAGTACTTC. It yields the protein CASSPRTGIGETQYF. V and J are TRBV7-7 and TRBJ2-5; 8 bases map to TRBD1. The CDR3 sequence is 15 residues long. J gave up 4 bases and V 5 bases, and 9 bases lay outside the gene matches. Germline lookup yields CDR1 SSHAT and CDR2 FNYEAQ (reference sequence).

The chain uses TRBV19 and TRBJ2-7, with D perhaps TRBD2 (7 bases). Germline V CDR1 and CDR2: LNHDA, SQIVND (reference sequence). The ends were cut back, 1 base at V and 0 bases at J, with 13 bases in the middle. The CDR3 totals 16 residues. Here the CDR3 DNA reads TGTGCCAGTAGTATAGCGGGGGGCGTTAGCTCCTACGAGCAGTACTTC. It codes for CASSIAGGVSSYEQYF.

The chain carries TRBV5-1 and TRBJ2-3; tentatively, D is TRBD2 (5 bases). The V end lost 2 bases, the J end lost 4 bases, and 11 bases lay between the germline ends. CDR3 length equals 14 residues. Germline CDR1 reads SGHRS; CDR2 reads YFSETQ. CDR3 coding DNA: TGCGCCAGCAGCTTTTTATACGGGGCAGATACGCAGTATTTT. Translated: CASSFLYGADTQYF. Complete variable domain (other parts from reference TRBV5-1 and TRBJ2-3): KAGVTQTPRYLIKTRGQQVTLSCSPISGHRSVSWYQQTPGQGLQFLFEYFSETQRNKGNFPGRFSGRQFSNSRSEMNVSTLELGDSALYLCASSFLYGADTQYFGPGTRLTVL.

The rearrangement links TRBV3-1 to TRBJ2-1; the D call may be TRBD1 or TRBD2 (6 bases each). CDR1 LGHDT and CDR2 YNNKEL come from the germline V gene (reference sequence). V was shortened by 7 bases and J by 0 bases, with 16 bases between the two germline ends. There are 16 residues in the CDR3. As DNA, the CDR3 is TGTGCCAGCACCCCAAGGGGGGTGCCCTCCTACAATGAGCAGTTCTTC. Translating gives CASTPRGVPSYNEQFF.

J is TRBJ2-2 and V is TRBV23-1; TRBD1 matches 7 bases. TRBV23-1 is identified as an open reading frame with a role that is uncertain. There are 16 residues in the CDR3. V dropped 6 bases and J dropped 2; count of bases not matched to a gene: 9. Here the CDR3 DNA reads TGCGCCAGCAGGTCTAGGGGACAGTCCAACACCGGGGAGCTGTTTTTT. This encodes CASRSRGQSNTGELFF.

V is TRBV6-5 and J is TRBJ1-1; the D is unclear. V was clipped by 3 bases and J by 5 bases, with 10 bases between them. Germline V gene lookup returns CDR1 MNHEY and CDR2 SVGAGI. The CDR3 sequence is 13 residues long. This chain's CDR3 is CASSYRVGTEAFF. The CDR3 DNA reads TGTGCCAGCAGTTATAGGGTTGGAACTGAAGCTTTCTTT.

Here the CDR3 DNA reads TGTGCCAGCAGTCCCAGTCGAACGAACACCGGGGAGCTGTTTTTT. This encodes CASSPSRTNTGELFF. The V and J genes are TRBV12-3 or TRBV12-4 and TRBJ2-2; D unclear. There are 15 residues in the CDR3. V was clipped by 5 bases and J by 0 bases, with 10 bases between them.

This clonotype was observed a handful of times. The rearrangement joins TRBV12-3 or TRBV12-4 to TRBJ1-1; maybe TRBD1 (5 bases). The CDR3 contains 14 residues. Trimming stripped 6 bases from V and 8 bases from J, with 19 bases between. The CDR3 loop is CASRLPGPPTEAFF. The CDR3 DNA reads TGTGCCAGCAGGCTTCCGGGACCGCCAACCGAAGCTTTCTTT.

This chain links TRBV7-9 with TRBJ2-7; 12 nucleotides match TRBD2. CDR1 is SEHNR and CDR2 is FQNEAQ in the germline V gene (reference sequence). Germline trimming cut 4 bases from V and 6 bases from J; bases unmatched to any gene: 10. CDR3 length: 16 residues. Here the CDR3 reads CASSSGTSGPLGEQYF. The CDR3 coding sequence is TGTGCCAGCAGCTCCGGGACTAGCGGGCCCCTGGGCGAGCAGTACTTC.

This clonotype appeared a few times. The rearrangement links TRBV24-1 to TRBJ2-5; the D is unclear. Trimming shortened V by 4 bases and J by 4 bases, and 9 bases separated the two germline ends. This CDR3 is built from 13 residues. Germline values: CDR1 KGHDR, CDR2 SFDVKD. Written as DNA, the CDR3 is TGTGCCACCAGTGACGAGTTCCGAGAGACCCAGTACTTC. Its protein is CATSDEFRETQYF.